Reported below is one T cell receptor beta chain. What it binds is unknown. Trimming cost V 4 bases and J 3 bases, with 19 bases left between them. This CDR3 has 16 amino acids. Germline-derived CDR1 and CDR2 are SGHKS and YYEKEE (reference sequence). This sample was included in a study of cytomegalovirus exposure and HLA in healthy donors. Study-level results: A later analysis reportedly found that, within productive TCRs, an Asian-associated ancestry cluster had fewer N-insertions than the mean observed across the roughly 700 donors. Previous analysis showed most TCR beta V segments were productive about 90% or about 30% of the time. Based on reports, TCR beta sequences accurately predicted HLA-A and HLA-B alleles for most subjects.

It was with 60 Vbeta and 13 Jbeta primers that the PCR ran. In the original processing: Later work found around 80 million unique TCR beta chains, with around 10 million shared. The repertoire was sequenced with immunoSEQ multiplex PCR; TCRdb's copy has only in-frame clones and lacks some. V and J calls plus clone size are reproduced from that table; the DNA served to infer D and trimming. The sample contains approximately 190,000 clones, around 82% of which appear only once. The clonotype originates from a woman under 40 in good health and CMV-seropositive. The material sequenced was PBMCs. J is TRBJ1-1 and V is TRBV5-5, with D possibly being TRBD1 (6 bases). The CDR3 sequence: CASSIGGARIDTEAFF. In nucleotides, the CDR3 is TGTGCCAGCAGCATCGGGGGGGCTCGGATTGACACTGAAGCTTTCTTT.